The 27 T cell receptor beta chains below all came from one sample that was sequenced in a study of blood T cells in healthy people across ages. The second PCR ran roughly 6 to 11 cycles with a sample-barcoded 5' primer and J-beta primers. TCRdb reprocessed the 5' RACE reads via MiXCR and lists one record per CDR3 protein. The top ten hold roughly 22% of the sample, which has roughly 800,000 distinct CDR3 sequences, about three fifths seen once. Sequenced input: blood. The receptor source for this set is a man between 25 and 39 years old in good health.

Notes on this clonotype: Possible read error: a much larger clone is one base away. In nucleotides, the CDR3 is TGTGCCATCTCTACCCAGGAGGAGGATGCGCAGTATTTT. It encodes CAISTQEEDAQYF. This chain joins TRBV10-3 and TRBJ2-3, with D possibly being TRBD2 (5 bases). CDR3 size: 13 residues. V lost 8 bases and J 10 bases, leaving 19 bases between the germline ends. The germline CDR1 and CDR2 sequences are ENHRY and SYGVKD.

This clonotype was detected only once. The CDR3 bases are TGCAGTGCTAGAGACCCTAGCGGGGGATTAAATGAGCAGTTCTTC. It specifies CSARDPSGGLNEQFF. The chain recombines TRBV20-1 with TRBJ2-1; 10 bases align to TRBD2. This CDR3 spans 15 amino acids. Germline loops: CDR1 DFQATT, CDR2 SNEGSKA (reference sequence). V was clipped by 0 bases and J by 7 bases; unmatched bases: 6.

The chain has TRBV7-8 and TRBJ2-7, with D perhaps given as TRBD1 or TRBD2 (6 bases each). This CDR3 region has 14 residues. Trimming took 5 bases from V and 7 from J, leaving 18 bases between them. From germline, CDR1 is SGHVS and CDR2 FQNEAQ. CDR3 nucleotide sequence: TGTGCCAGCAGCGTAGATCCGGGGGCGGGAGAGCAGTACTTC. Protein product: CASSVDPGAGEQYF. The complete variable domain, with remaining parts taken from reference TRBV7-8 and TRBJ2-7, reads GAGVSQSPRYKVAKRGQDVALRCDPISGHVSLFWYQQALGQGPEFLTYFQNEAQLDKSGLPSDRFFAERPEGSVSTLKIQRTQQEDSAVYLCASSVDPGAGEQYFGPGTRLTVT.

This chain connects TRBV29-1 to TRBJ1-1; no reliable D call. Germline assignment: CDR1 SQVTM and CDR2 ANQGSEA. This CDR3 is 12 amino acids long. Trimming cost V 3 bases and J 1 base, with 6 bases left between them. The CDR3 loop is CSVEWGNTEAFF. The CDR3 DNA follows: TGCAGCGTTGAGTGGGGGAACACTGAAGCTTTCTTT.

The CDR3 bases are TGTGCCAGCAGCTTAGGTCCGGACGATAGCTACGAGCAGTACTTC. It specifies CASSLGPDDSYEQYF. This chain joins TRBV11-2 and TRBJ2-7, with unresolved D. Germline V gene lookup returns CDR1 SGHAT and CDR2 FQNNGV. The CDR3 sequence is 15 residues long. With 1 base removed from V and 3 bases from J, the gap between germline ends came to 13 bases.

The chain recombines TRBV6-5 with TRBJ2-3, with D possibly being TRBD2 (6 bases). CDR1 is MNHEY and CDR2 is SVGAGI in the germline V gene. CDR3 size: 13 residues. V lost 2 bases and J 9 bases, leaving 12 bases between the germline ends. The CDR3 DNA reads TGTGCCAGCAGTTACGGAGGGGCAGGAACGCAGTATTTT. Translated: CASSYGGAGTQYF.

This sequence joins TRBV5-6 and TRBJ1-4, with a weak D call TRBD1 (5 bases). Looked up from germline, CDR1 is SGHDT and CDR2 is YYEEEE. The CDR3 is 14 amino acids. V was trimmed by 2 bases and J by 5 bases, leaving 10 bases between them. CDR3 in DNA: TGTGCCAGCAGCTTCGGGACGGAAAATGAAAAACTGTTTTTT. Translation: CASSFGTENEKLFF.

On this clonotype itself: A single base separates this from a much larger clone, so it may be a read error. This chain connects TRBV9 to TRBJ2-5, with D perhaps matching TRBD1 or TRBD2 (6 bases each). Germline CDR1 SGDLS, CDR2 YYNGEE. This CDR3 has 15 amino acids. This CDR3 reads CDSSATGRFAETQYF. As DNA, the CDR3 is TGTGACAGCAGCGCTACAGGGAGGTTCGCGGAGACCCAGTACTTC.

The chain is built from TRBV24-1 and TRBJ2-5; the match to TRBD1 covers 8 bases. V lost 7 bases and J lost 13; bases outside the gene matches: 7. CDR1 and CDR2 from the germline V gene are KGHDR and SFDVKD. The CDR3 spans 11 residues. This CDR3 is CATRDREKRYF. The CDR3 DNA reads as TGTGCCACCAGGGACAGGGAGAAACGGTACTTC.

The chain recombines TRBV6-2 or TRBV6-3 with TRBJ2-7, with 7 nucleotides matching TRBD1. The CDR3 runs 14 residues. The junction had 8 bases not matched to a gene; V was cut back by 6 bases and J by 3 bases. The germline V gene has CDR1 MNHEY and CDR2 SVGEGT. CDR3 DNA sequence: TGTGCCAGCAGCGACGCGACAGGGCTCTACGAGCAGTACTTC. Translating gives CASSDATGLYEQYF.

This clonotype was seen only a few times. The chain uses TRBV21-1 and TRBJ1-2. TRBV21-1 is classified as a pseudogene. CDR3 size: 13 residues. CDR3 in amino acids: CASPVGLFHGYTF. The DNA for the CDR3 is TGTGCCAGCCCAGTCGGCCTATTTCATGGCTACACCTTC.

J is TRBJ1-6 and V is TRBV12-3 or TRBV12-4, with 9 bases aligning to TRBD1. This CDR3 region has 15 residues. V was clipped by 2 bases and J by 7 bases; unmatched bases: 3. The CDR3 sequence: CASSLRQGVNSPLHF. For the CDR3, the DNA is TGTGCCAGCAGTTTAAGACAGGGGGTAAATTCACCCCTCCACTTT.

Only a few counts were recorded for this clonotype. V usage is TRBV7-6 and J usage is TRBJ2-1; 8 bases agree with TRBD2. Germline V gives CDR1 SGHVS, CDR2 FNYEAQ. The CDR3 has 15 amino acids. J lost 1 base, V lost 6 bases, and 5 bases had no gene match. CDR3 DNA sequence: TGTGCCAGCAGTAAGCGGGAGAAATCCTACAATGAGCAGTTCTTC. Encoded protein: CASSKREKSYNEQFF.

This chain connects TRBV10-1 to TRBJ2-2; 8 bases are a match to TRBD2. The CDR3 spans 15 residues. Trimming cost V 6 bases and J 4 bases; bases outside gene matches: 7. CDR1 is WNHNN and CDR2 is SYGVQD in the germline V gene (reference sequence). In DNA, the CDR3 is TGCGCCAGCAGAGACGGACTAGCTGGCACCGGGGAGCTGTTTTTT. Amino acids: CASRDGLAGTGELFF.

V gene TRBV7-6 combines with J gene TRBJ1-1; tentative D call: TRBD1 (5 bases). V dropped 5 bases and J dropped 1 base, with 8 bases sitting between them. Germline loops: CDR1 SGHVS, CDR2 FNYEAQ. This CDR3 has 13 residues. In DNA, the CDR3 is TGTGCCAGCAGCGAAAGGGGGAACACTGAAGCTTTCTTT. Protein: CASSERGNTEAFF.

This clonotype has more than one count but fewer than ten. V usage is TRBV7-2 and J usage is TRBJ2-5; TRBD1 matches at 8 bases. The CDR3 covers 14 residues. V shed 3 bases and J 5 bases; nucleotides not matched to a gene: 5. The germline CDR1 and CDR2 sequences are SGHTA and FQGNSA. The CDR3, as DNA: TGTGCCAGCAGCTTTCAGGGGGCGGAGGAGACCCAGTACTTC. Amino acids: CASSFQGAEETQYF.

The rearrangement uses TRBV5-5 and TRBJ2-5, with a weak D call TRBD2 (6 bases). Trimming took 0 bases from V and 1 from J, leaving 13 bases between them. The CDR3 spans 16 residues. Germline CDR1 SGHKS, CDR2 YYEKEE (reference sequence). The DNA for the CDR3 is TGTGCCAGCAGCTTGGCCCGGGGGACCCTCCAAGAGACCCAGTACTTC. The encoded protein is CASSLARGTLQETQYF.

The chain links TRBV2 to TRBJ2-5; 7 bases are a match to TRBD2. Looked up from germline, CDR1 is SNHLY and CDR2 is FYNNEI. With 4 bases clipped from V and 1 base from J, the junction kept 9 bases outside the gene matches. This CDR3 region has 16 residues. CDR3 in amino acids: CASSGTSGGFQETQYF. CDR3 bases: TGTGCCAGCAGTGGGACTAGTGGGGGATTCCAAGAGACCCAGTACTTC.

A few counts support this clonotype. This sequence joins TRBV11-1 and TRBJ2-1; D unclear. Germline CDR1 and CDR2: SGHAT and FQDESV (reference sequence). Trimming shortened V by 5 bases and J by 10 bases, and 18 bases separated the two germline ends. This CDR3 is built from 14 residues. The CDR3 DNA reads as TGTGCCAGCAGCCCTCGGACCCTACCGATGGAGCAGTTCTTC. Protein product: CASSPRTLPMEQFF.

The gene calls are TRBV7-2 and TRBJ2-2; D might be TRBD1 (8 bases). Trimming cost V 5 bases and J 5 bases, with 15 bases left between them. Germline-derived CDR1 and CDR2 are SGHTA and FQGNSA. This CDR3 has 15 amino acids. Here the CDR3 reads CASSPHRGGTGELFF. The CDR3 region has the DNA TGTGCCAGCAGCCCGCACAGGGGGGGTACCGGGGAGCTGTTTTTT.

The chain has TRBV7-6 and TRBJ1-1, with D possibly being TRBD1 (6 bases). Trimming removed 1 base at V and 0 bases at J, with 15 bases between. Germline CDR1 SGHVS, CDR2 FNYEAQ. The CDR3 sequence is 17 residues long. In DNA form, the CDR3 reads TGTGCCAGCAGCTTAGGCCTGACAGGTGGCGTGAACACTGAAGCTTTCTTT. Its translation: CASSLGLTGGVNTEAFF.

Here the CDR3 DNA reads TGCAGTGCTAGAGTTTTGAAGACAGGGATGGTTGGCTACACCTTC. This gives the protein CSARVLKTGMVGYTF. The rearrangement uses TRBV20-1 and TRBJ1-2; 7 bases fit TRBD1. Trimming at V came to 1 base and at J to 7 bases, leaving 12 bases not matched to a gene. Germline CDR1 is DFQATT and CDR2 is SNEGSKA (reference sequence). The CDR3 covers 15 residues.

This clonotype showed up just a few times. The CDR3 loop reads CASSLAGFGADANYGYTF. In DNA, the CDR3 is TGTGCCAGCAGCTTAGCCGGGTTCGGGGCAGATGCTAACTATGGCTACACCTTC. The genes are TRBV7-9 and TRBJ1-2; D is perhaps TRBD1 (5 bases). Germline V gives CDR1 SEHNR, CDR2 FQNEAQ (reference sequence). V lost 0 bases and J 0 bases, leaving 17 bases between the germline ends. CDR3 length: 18 amino acids.

The rearrangement joins TRBV20-1 to TRBJ2-3; 10 nucleotides line up with TRBD2. Trimming at V came to 2 bases and at J to 0 bases, leaving 11 bases not matched to a gene. The germline CDR1 and CDR2 sequences are DFQATT and SNEGSKA (reference sequence). This CDR3 has 18 amino acids. CDR3 protein: CSARRPGVTSGSTDTQYF. The DNA of the CDR3 is TGCAGTGCTAGACGTCCTGGGGTGACTAGCGGGAGCACAGATACGCAGTATTTT.

The V gene is TRBV27, the J gene TRBJ2-3; D call uncertain. Per germline, CDR1 MNHEY and CDR2 SMNVEV (reference sequence). V was shortened by 8 bases and J by 6 bases, with 9 bases between the two germline ends. This CDR3 has 11 residues. The CDR3 sequence: CASAAWDTQYF. The CDR3 nucleotides read TGTGCCAGCGCGGCCTGGGATACGCAGTATTTT.

On this clonotype itself: This clone may be a read error of a much larger clone one base away. The chain combines TRBV12-3 or TRBV12-4 with TRBJ2-1; no definite D call. The ends were cut back, 3 bases at V and 12 bases at J, with 12 bases in the middle. The CDR3 is made up of 12 amino acids. CDR3 residues: CASSLVGRGQFF. DNA for the CDR3: TGTGCCAGCAGTTTGGTAGGACGAGGGCAGTTCTTC.

V is TRBV6-5 and J is TRBJ2-1; 8 positions match TRBD2. CDR1 MNHEY and CDR2 SVGAGI come from the germline V gene. The CDR3 extends over 15 amino acids. The ends lost 6 bases at V and 8 bases at J; junction bases unmatched: 12. DNA of the CDR3: TGTGCCAGCAGCATACTAGCGGTAGACCTCGATGAGCAGTTCTTC. Translated: CASSILAVDLDEQFF.